One sample yielded the 32 T cell receptor beta chains listed below, sequenced in a study of shared clonotypes between healthy human individuals. Assay: immunoSEQ multiplex PCR; the TCRdb copy retains only in-frame clones and omits some. Of 1.6 million or so clones listed, roughly 96% are singletons. Sequencing used naive CD4+ T cells sorted from blood. Indicated subset: CD45RA+ positively selected. The receptors were sampled from a man aged 30-40 years in good health.

The chain combines TRBV5-4 with TRBJ2-3, with 7 positions matching TRBD2. This CDR3 region has 14 residues. Germline V gene sequence: CDR1 SGHNT, CDR2 YYREEE (reference sequence). Trimming took 5 bases from V and 3 from J; bases not matched to a gene: 6. The CDR3 spells CASRAAGVTDTQYF. In nucleotides, the CDR3 is TGTGCCAGCAGGGCCGCGGGAGTAACAGATACGCAGTATTTT.

The CDR3 loop reads CASTLGQGPFYEQYF. The CDR3 DNA is TGTGCCAGCACCCTAGGACAGGGCCCCTTCTACGAGCAGTACTTC. This chain uses TRBV18 with TRBJ2-7; 8 positions agree with TRBD1. CDR1 is KGHSH and CDR2 is LQKENI in the germline V gene. After removal of 8 bases from V and 3 bases from J, the junction contained 12 bases not matched to a gene. This CDR3 region has 15 residues. Variable domain in full (rest from reference TRBV18 and TRBJ2-7): NAGVMQNPRHLVRRRGQEARLRCSPMKGHSHVYWYRQLPEEGLKFMVYLQKENIIDESGMPKERFSAEFPKEGPSILRIQQVVRGDSAAYFCASTLGQGPFYEQYFGPGTRLTVT.

This chain uses TRBV28 with TRBJ2-1; TRBD1 matches 10 bases. CDR1 is MDHEN and CDR2 is SYDVKM in the germline V gene. V lost 3 bases and J lost 6; bases outside the gene matches: 11. The CDR3 contains 17 residues. CDR3 DNA sequence: TGTGCCAGCAGTTTTGGGACGGGGACAGGGGCAGCCAATGAGCAGTTCTTC. This gives the protein CASSFGTGTGAANEQFF.

In its sample, this clone was seen once. The gene calls are TRBV19 and TRBJ2-3; 9 bases fit TRBD2. Germline V gives CDR1 LNHDA, CDR2 SQIVND (reference sequence). V lost 10 bases, J lost 0 bases, and 5 bases stayed unmatched. This CDR3 comprises 14 residues. Here the CDR3 DNA reads TGTGCCACCGGGACTAGCCGTAGCACAGATACGCAGTATTTT. It codes for CATGTSRSTDTQYF.

CDR3 sequence: CASKTSGSLGEQFF. The CDR3 DNA is TGTGCCAGCAAGACTAGCGGGAGTCTAGGTGAGCAGTTCTTC. The gene calls are TRBV2 and TRBJ2-1; 12 bases are shared with TRBD2. In germline, CDR1 is SNHLY, CDR2 FYNNEI. Germline trimming cut 7 bases from V and 9 bases from J; bases unmatched to any gene: 7. This CDR3 is 14 amino acids long.

V usage is TRBV4-2 and J usage is TRBJ1-3, with TRBD1 matching over 9 bases. Germline V gene lookup returns CDR1 LGHNA and CDR2 YNFKEQ. The V and J ends lost 2 bases and 0 bases, in that order; junction bases with no gene match: 11. The CDR3 runs 19 residues. The CDR3 here is CASSQLPGTGNPSGNTIYF. As DNA, the CDR3 is TGTGCCAGCAGCCAACTCCCCGGGACAGGGAACCCCTCTGGAAACACCATATATTTT.

The chain is built from TRBV19 and TRBJ2-1; D perhaps matches TRBD1 (8 bases). CDR3 size: 15 residues. V dropped 5 bases and J dropped 1 base, with 12 bases sitting between them. CDR1 and CDR2 from the germline V gene are LNHDA and SQIVND (reference sequence). CDR3 region: CASSVQGGSYNEQFF. The CDR3 nucleotides are TGTGCCAGTAGTGTACAGGGGGGGTCCTACAATGAGCAGTTCTTC.

This clone is a singleton in its sample. The chain uses TRBV6-1 and TRBJ1-1; D unclear. Trimming removed 6 bases from V and 1 base from J, with 9 bases in between. This CDR3 is built from 13 residues. Germline CDR1 MNHNS, CDR2 SASEGT. DNA of the CDR3: TGTGCCAGCAGCCAAAAGACGAACACTGAAGCTTTCTTT. Residues: CASSQKTNTEAFF.

The V and J genes are TRBV27 and TRBJ2-1; 8 bases align to TRBD1. Germline CDR1 and CDR2: MNHEY and SMNVEV (reference sequence). After removal of 5 bases from V and 3 bases from J, the junction contained 15 bases not matched to a gene. The CDR3 spans 18 residues. CDR3 residues: CASSLYQGAGASYNEQFF. CDR3 coding DNA: TGTGCCAGCAGTCTCTATCAGGGGGCCGGAGCGAGCTACAATGAGCAGTTCTTC.

The rearrangement links TRBV7-6 to TRBJ2-2; weak D call: TRBD1 (5 bases). Trimming left V 1 base short and J 0 bases short, with 6 bases between. The CDR3 loop spans 15 amino acids. Germline V gene lookup returns CDR1 SGHVS and CDR2 FNYEAQ. The CDR3 reads CASSLGQPNTGELFF. The CDR3 region has the DNA TGTGCCAGCAGCTTAGGACAGCCGAACACCGGGGAGCTGTTTTTT.

The chain joins TRBV5-1 to TRBJ2-2; 10 nucleotides agree with TRBD2. The V gene end was trimmed by 1 base and the J gene end by 4 bases; junction bases not matched to a gene: 4. The CDR3 is 16 residues long. The germline V gene has CDR1 SGHRS and CDR2 YFSETQ. CDR3 region: CASSLRAGGVTGELFF. The CDR3, as DNA: TGCGCCAGCAGCTTGCGAGCGGGAGGGGTCACCGGGGAGCTGTTTTTT.

This rearrangement joins TRBV4-1 to TRBJ1-6; unclear D gene. CDR3 length: 15 residues. Looked up from germline, CDR1 is MGHRA and CDR2 is YSYEKL. Trimming took off 1 base at V and 8 bases at J, with 12 bases between the two ends. The CDR3, as DNA: TGCGCCAGCAGCCAAGGGGTGGGTGCGGATTCACCCCTCCACTTT. Translation: CASSQGVGADSPLHF.

The chain links TRBV9 to TRBJ1-1, with D hard to call. The V end was cut by 4 bases, the J end by 1 base, with 11 bases between. The CDR3 has 14 amino acids. CDR1 and CDR2 (germline): SGDLS, YYNGEE. CDR3 in DNA: TGTGCCAGCAGCAAGAGCTTCGCGAACACTGAAGCTTTCTTT. As protein: CASSKSFANTEAFF.

CDR3 protein: CASTDSTGGVYGYTF. The CDR3 DNA is TGTGCCAGTACCGATTCGACAGGGGGCGTTTATGGCTACACCTTC. The genes are TRBV19 and TRBJ1-2; TRBD1 matches 10 bases. Germline assignment: CDR1 LNHDA and CDR2 SQIVND (reference sequence). V was pared by 7 bases and J by 5 bases, with 10 bases of the junction left unmatched. The CDR3 spans 15 residues.

The J gene is TRBJ1-4, the V gene TRBV7-8; D is ambiguous. Germline V gene lookup returns CDR1 SGHVS and CDR2 FQNEAQ. V was cut by 0 bases and J by 12 bases, with 20 bases left in between. This CDR3 comprises 16 residues. This chain's CDR3 is CASSLARAASVLELFF. The CDR3 DNA reads TGTGCCAGCAGCTTAGCTCGGGCAGCCTCCGTACTGGAACTGTTTTTT. The full variable domain, completed using reference TRBV7-8 and TRBJ1-4, is GAGVSQSPRYKVAKRGQDVALRCDPISGHVSLFWYQQALGQGPEFLTYFQNEAQLDKSGLPSDRFFAERPEGSVSTLKIQRTQQEDSAVYLCASSLARAASVLELFFGSGTQLSVL.

The chain couples TRBV18 to TRBJ2-7; 9 nucleotides agree with TRBD2. This CDR3 has 17 residues. Germline values: CDR1 KGHSH, CDR2 LQKENI. The junction had 17 bases not matched to a gene; V was cut back by 8 bases and J by 3 bases. CDR3 sequence reads: CASPRSKDSGSCYEQYF. The CDR3 bases are TGTGCCAGCCCCAGATCTAAGGATAGCGGGAGTTGCTACGAGCAGTACTTC.

CDR3 in amino acids: CASRDTDYGYTF. The CDR3 DNA sequence: TGTGCCAGCAGGGATACGGACTATGGCTACACCTTC. The rearrangement links TRBV6-6 to TRBJ1-2; no clear D gene. The V end was cut by 6 bases, the J end by 3 bases, with 8 bases between. Germline V gene sequence: CDR1 MNHNY, CDR2 SVGAGI (reference sequence). The CDR3 spans 12 residues.

The chain uses TRBV7-8 and TRBJ1-1, with D tentatively TRBD1 (6 bases). This CDR3 is built from 18 residues. With 1 base removed from V and 0 bases from J, the gap between germline ends came to 18 bases. Germline loops: CDR1 SGHVS, CDR2 FQNEAQ. CDR3 sequence reads: CASSLVVGGQIMNTEAFF. CDR3 coding DNA: TGTGCCAGCAGCTTAGTTGTGGGGGGGCAAATTATGAACACTGAAGCTTTCTTT.

This chain links TRBV19 with TRBJ1-4; TRBD1 might be the D (5 bases). Per germline, CDR1 LNHDA and CDR2 SQIVND (reference sequence). Deletions cut 7 bases from V and 0 bases from J, with 18 bases between. CDR3 length equals 17 residues. The CDR3 sequence: CASTHRGYPATNEKLFF. The CDR3 nucleotides are TGTGCCAGTACCCACCGGGGGTACCCTGCAACTAATGAAAAACTGTTTTTT.

The V gene is TRBV7-2, the J gene TRBJ2-1; 12 nucleotides line up with TRBD2. The trim removed 5 bases at V and 5 bases at J, leaving 10 bases unmatched. This CDR3 contains 17 residues. The germline V gene encodes CDR1 SGHTA and CDR2 FQGNSA. The CDR3 here is CASSPSKTSGSHNEQFF. CDR3 coding DNA: TGTGCCAGCAGCCCCTCCAAGACTAGCGGGAGCCACAATGAGCAGTTCTTC. The whole variable domain, filled in from reference TRBV7-2 and TRBJ2-1, reads GAGVSQSPSNKVTEKGKDVELRCDPISGHTALYWYRQSLGQGLEFLIYFQGNSAPDKSGLPSDRFSAERTGGSVSTLTIQRTQQEDSAVYLCASSPSKTSGSHNEQFFGPGTRLTVL.

The V call is TRBV2, the J call TRBJ2-2, with D tentatively TRBD1 or TRBD2 (5 bases each). V lost 7 bases and J lost 6, with 12 bases in between. This CDR3 contains 13 residues. Germline V gene sequence: CDR1 SNHLY, CDR2 FYNNEI. In DNA, the CDR3 is TGTGCCAGCAAGGGGTGGGGGTCCGGGGAGCTGTTTTTT. This codes for CASKGWGSGELFF.

The rearrangement joins TRBV15 to TRBJ2-7, with TRBD1 as a possible D gene (5 bases). Trimming removed 7 bases at V and 3 bases at J, with 13 bases between. Germline V gene sequence: CDR1 LNHNV, CDR2 YYDKDF (reference sequence). CDR3 length: 13 amino acids. CDR3 nucleotide sequence: TGTGCCACCACTCTCCCAGGGCGCTACGAGCAGTACTTC. Its translation: CATTLPGRYEQYF.

The chain has TRBV29-1 and TRBJ2-1; 9 bases map to TRBD2. J gave up 15 bases and V 1 base, and 13 bases lay outside the gene matches. The CDR3 is 14 amino acids. Per the germline V gene, CDR1 is SQVTM and CDR2 is ANQGSEA. Here the CDR3 reads CSVEVGIPPAGGFF. The CDR3, as DNA: TGCAGCGTTGAAGTAGGCATCCCCCCAGCGGGAGGGTTCTTC.

V usage is TRBV5-6 and J usage is TRBJ2-5; 12 bases are a match to TRBD1. The CDR3 covers 16 residues. V gave up 1 base and J gave up 3 bases; unmatched junction bases: 4. CDR1 is SGHDT, CDR2 YYEEEE, per germline. Here the CDR3 reads CASSLRGQGAKETQYF. CDR3 coding DNA: TGTGCCAGCAGCTTGAGGGGACAGGGGGCTAAAGAGACCCAGTACTTC.

This chain links TRBV4-2 with TRBJ2-7, with D maybe TRBD2 (6 bases). Trimming took 5 bases from V and 3 from J, leaving 14 bases between them. CDR1 is LGHNA, CDR2 YNFKEQ, per germline. The CDR3 spans 14 residues. CDR3 loop: CASSSSAGFYEQYF. CDR3 sequence (DNA): TGTGCCAGCAGCTCTTCGGCGGGATTCTACGAGCAGTACTTC.

This sequence joins TRBV7-9 and TRBJ2-2; 13 bases line up with TRBD2. V lost 5 bases, J lost 6 bases, and 3 bases stayed unmatched. This CDR3 region has 15 residues. The germline V gene encodes CDR1 SEHNR and CDR2 FQNEAQ (reference sequence). The CDR3 loop reads CASSIGLAGAGELFF. In DNA, the CDR3 is TGTGCCAGCAGCATAGGACTAGCGGGAGCCGGGGAGCTGTTTTTT.

This chain links TRBV2 with TRBJ2-3, with D perhaps matching TRBD1 (6 bases). The CDR3 is 12 amino acids. Deletions cut 9 bases from V and 4 bases from J, with 11 bases between. In germline, CDR1 is SNHLY, CDR2 FYNNEI. In DNA, the CDR3 is TGTGCCAGTCAATGGGGGCCAGATACGCAGTATTTT. The encoded protein is CASQWGPDTQYF.

The V call is TRBV29-1, the J call TRBJ2-1; D is perhaps TRBD2 (6 bases). The CDR3 contains 15 residues. Between the trimmed V and J ends, which lost 7 bases and 2 bases, there was a span of 18 bases. CDR1 is SQVTM, CDR2 ANQGSEA, per germline. This CDR3 is CSATRPTSPYNEQFF. The CDR3 region has the DNA TGCAGCGCCACGCGCCCGACTAGTCCCTACAATGAGCAGTTCTTC.

The V gene is TRBV6-1, the J gene TRBJ2-3; D call uncertain. Germline CDR1 MNHNS, CDR2 SASEGT. V lost 5 bases, J lost 4 bases, and 10 bases lay in between. The CDR3 is 13 amino acids. CDR3 amino acids: CASSPVLADTQYF. CDR3 bases: TGTGCCAGCAGTCCGGTACTTGCAGATACGCAGTATTTT.

The gene calls are TRBV6-6 and TRBJ2-3; the D gene is possibly TRBD1 (6 bases). From germline, CDR1 is MNHNY and CDR2 SVGAGI (reference sequence). V was trimmed by 10 bases and J by 4 bases, leaving 18 bases between them. This CDR3 region has 14 residues. The CDR3 here is CAISLGGLADTQYF. DNA of the CDR3: TGTGCCATCAGCCTAGGGGGTTTAGCAGATACGCAGTATTTT.

The V gene is TRBV6-6, the J gene TRBJ2-5; 7 nucleotides line up with TRBD2. Trimming at V came to 7 bases and at J to 7 bases, leaving 12 bases not matched to a gene. Germline CDR1 and CDR2: MNHNY and SVGAGI (reference sequence). CDR3 length: 14 residues. The CDR3 DNA follows: TGTGCCAGCACTATACTAGCGCCCGACGGGACCCAGTACTTC. Its protein product is CASTILAPDGTQYF.

This CDR3 is CASRTGGETYEQYF. In DNA form, the CDR3 reads TGTGCCAGCAGGACAGGGGGTGAAACCTACGAGCAGTACTTC. V usage is TRBV28 and J usage is TRBJ2-7; 9 bases are a match to TRBD1. J was trimmed by 2 bases and V by 6 bases; bases with no gene match: 5. This CDR3 has 14 amino acids. Germline V gives CDR1 MDHEN, CDR2 SYDVKM.